This TCR beta chain was sequenced during a study of beta chain features in type 1 diabetes (dated by TCRdb to 2016 to 2019). The study in broad terms: Mean age, gender distribution, total cell number and subset yield were not different between patients and healthy donors. Across all samples, about 110 million sorted cells were examined, and cell number per subset correlated strongly with RNA yield. The study compared the TCRB repertoires of sorted circulating CD4+ T cell subsets in recently diagnosed type 1 diabetes patients with those in matched healthy donors. Regulatory and stem cell-like memory subsets were obtained from only 8 patients and roughly 8 healthy donors, while naive and central memory subsets were obtained from all 30 or so donors.

The entire isolated RNA was reverse transcribed using the High Capacity cDNA Reverse Transcription Kit, and thus expressed TCRB transcripts were sequenced. Deep immunoSEQ sequencing was applied to naive, central memory and regulatory T cell samples, giving an average of roughly 3.5 million total reads per sample. Sorted cells were lysed in RLT buffer and RNA was extracted with DNase-treated RNeasy Micro or Mini kits, depending on cell number. Each cell subset was processed separately to prevent cross-contamination, with patient and healthy donor samples processed together. The immunoSEQ multiplex PCR was used to amplify TCRB sequences from cDNA, yielding 87-bp fragments that span the CDR3 region. The amplicons were sequenced using the Illumina HiSeq platform. As for the original processing: PCR bias was corrected computationally using synthetic template baselines, and reads within Hamming distance 2 were collapsed, with unmergeable singletons discarded. Reads were aligned to IMGT to assign V, D and J genes, CDR3 length, and insertions or deletions at six rearrangement sites. Within each subset, clonotype counts were normalized to sorted cell number, after which true diversity and Gini coefficients were computed with the tcR R package. The overlap coefficient, calculated on TCRB nucleotide sequences, was used to measure repertoire sharing. This immuneACCESS table, as held by TCRdb, lists in-frame sequences with V and J called but not all clones. Of the missing ones, under half trace to an unresolved V gene in checked studies; the others have no known cause. V, J and clone size are taken as reported in that table, and D and trimming were inferred from the DNA itself. In this sample the table shows about 220,000 clones, about a tenth of which occur a single time. The ten largest clones take up less than 1.5% of the sample.

As encoded in the germline V gene, CDR1 is SGDLS while CDR2 is YYNGEE. From its cysteine to its phenylalanine, the CDR3 spans 15 amino acids. Only CDR3 DNA is held: 45 bases, read in frame from base 1. Unmatched junction bases come to 9, with V trimmed by 4 bases and J by 5 bases. As to this clone: Its antigen is not yet known. There are no base qualities to consult, and no much larger clone falls within one base.

Study-wide findings and limitations: Because cDNA was sequenced instead of genomic DNA, highly expressing activated cells could be over-represented, though the groups showed no difference in activation or CD3 levels. Only small numbers of individuals were included in the HLA sub-analyses, which left unresolved whether HLA type had any influence on TCRB rearrangement. Shorter templates might have been favored by PCR, but patient and control samples were amplified and corrected together, so both groups would have been affected equally by any skew. In all four CD4+ subsets, TCRB CDR3 length was moderately but significantly shorter in type 1 diabetes patients. The naive, central memory and regulatory TCRB repertoires appeared to resemble one another more closely among patients than among healthy donors. Patients with type 1 diabetes made fewer insertions and deleted more nucleotides at VDJ recombination sites, implying thymic rearrangement abnormalities.

From each donor, a single peripheral blood sample of around 120 mL on average was drawn into heparinised tubes. Using a panel that included CD45RO, CCR7, CD25, CD127, CD95 and CD27, naive, central memory, regulatory and stem cell-like memory CD4+ T cells were sorted on a BD FACSAria II. Purity was above 95% for every sorted population. Right away, PBMCs were isolated by Lymphoprep density gradient centrifugation and were stained directly, with no culture step. Samples were stained and sorted in pairs, with one healthy donor and one patient per experiment, so that batch effects were minimized. The sequence was collected from a man aged 18 to 35 in good health. The chain couples TRBV9 to TRBJ2-1; 7 bases in the junction line up with TRBD1. The source material was central memory CD4+ T cells from blood. The CDR3 region reads CASSRTGGLNNEQFF. The bases are TGTGCCAGCAGCCGGACAGGAGGTTTAAACAATGAGCAGTTCTTC.